This TCR beta chain was retrieved from a study of naive and memory T cell subsets. An equimolar mix of two oligonucleotides served as the beta constant-region primer for TRBC1 and TRBC2. From the UMI-ligation and nested PCR reads, TCRdb called clonotypes with MiXCR, one entry per CDR3 protein. The sample carries under 150,000 distinct CDR3 sequences, more than 15% recorded once. The sequencing sample was made of naive CD4+ T cells from blood. The receptor was isolated from a human donor in good health.

Here the CDR3 reads CSAGDRNYEQYF. The CDR3 DNA sequence: TGCAGTGCAGGGGACAGAAACTACGAGCAGTACTTC. V usage is TRBV20-1 and J usage is TRBJ2-7, with 7 bases that match TRBD1. The CDR3 extends over 12 amino acids. Germline lookup yields CDR1 DFQATT and CDR2 SNEGSKA (reference sequence). The ends lost 6 bases at V and 3 bases at J; junction bases unmatched: 5.